The clone carrying this TCR beta chain was counted only a few times. In the authors' methods: Using reference gene primer amplification, nucleated cell counts were estimated. TCRdb's table, derived via immunoSEQ multiplex PCR, lists solely in-frame clones and lacks some. D and trimming were read from the DNA, whereas the V and J calls and clone size are those reported in that table. The sample includes some 80,000 clones, around 90% of them seen just once. The data are from a study of blood T cell repertoires in COVID-19. About the research overall: Collection of acute and convalescent COVID-19 samples took place in the United States, Italy and Spain. T cells, B-cell-depleted T cells, or PBMCs supplied cDNA or gDNA.

The clonotype originates from a woman aged 45 to 65 with active or convalescent COVID-19. The sequenced sample consisted of peripheral blood.

Here the CDR3 DNA reads TGCGCCAGCAGCTTTAGCGGGGCGAACACCGGGGAGCTGTTTTTT. Amino acid sequence: CASSFSGANTGELFF. The V call is TRBV5-1, the J call TRBJ2-2; 8 bases align to TRBD2. The CDR3 loop spans 15 amino acids. Germline V gene sequence: CDR1 SGHRS, CDR2 YFSETQ. Trimming cost V 2 bases and J 0 bases; bases outside gene matches: 0. The full variable domain, in which reference TRBV5-1 and TRBJ2-2 provide the parts outside the CDR3, is KAGVTQTPRYLIKTRGQQVTLSCSPISGHRSVSWYQQTPGQGLQFLFEYFSETQRNKGNFPGRFSGRQFSNSRSEMNVSTLELGDSALYLCASSFSGANTGELFFGEGSRLTVL.